This T cell receptor beta chain stems from a study of T cells after yellow fever vaccination. It was through 5'RACE template switching that TCR cDNA was made, with a universal primer site and UMIs added. TCRdb processed the 5' RACE reads anew with MiXCR; each CDR3 protein has one entry. The table records a few hundred thousand distinct CDR3 sequences, 17% of them present only once. This clonotype was recorded many times. Germline CDR1 is SGHAT and CDR2 is FQDESV (reference sequence). The V end lost 6 bases, the J end lost 8 bases, and 19 bases lay between the germline ends. The CDR3 sequence is 15 residues long.

This TCR was recovered from a man between 18 and 35 years old who received the YFV17D yellow fever vaccine. V is TRBV11-1 and J is TRBJ1-4; D remains unclear. Sequenced material: PBMCs, taken more than 4 days after the first yellow fever vaccination. CDR3 nucleotide sequence: TGTGCCAGCAGTGCCACTTCGACCGGAGGGGAAAAACTGTTTTTT. Translation: CASSATSTGGEKLFF.